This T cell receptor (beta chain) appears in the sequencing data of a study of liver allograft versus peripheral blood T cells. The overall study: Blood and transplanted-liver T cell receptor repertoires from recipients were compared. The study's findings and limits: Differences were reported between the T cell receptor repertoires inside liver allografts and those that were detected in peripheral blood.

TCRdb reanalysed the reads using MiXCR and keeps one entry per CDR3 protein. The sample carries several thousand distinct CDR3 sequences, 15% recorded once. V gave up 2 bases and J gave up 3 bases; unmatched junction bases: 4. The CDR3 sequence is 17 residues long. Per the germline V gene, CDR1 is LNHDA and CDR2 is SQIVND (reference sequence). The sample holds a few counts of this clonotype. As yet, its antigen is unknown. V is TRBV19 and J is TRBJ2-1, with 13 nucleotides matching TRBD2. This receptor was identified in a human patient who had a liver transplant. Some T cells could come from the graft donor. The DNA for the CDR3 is TGTGCCAGTAGTATACGACTAGCGGGAGGATACTACAATGAGCAGTTCTTC. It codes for CASSIRLAGGYYNEQFF.